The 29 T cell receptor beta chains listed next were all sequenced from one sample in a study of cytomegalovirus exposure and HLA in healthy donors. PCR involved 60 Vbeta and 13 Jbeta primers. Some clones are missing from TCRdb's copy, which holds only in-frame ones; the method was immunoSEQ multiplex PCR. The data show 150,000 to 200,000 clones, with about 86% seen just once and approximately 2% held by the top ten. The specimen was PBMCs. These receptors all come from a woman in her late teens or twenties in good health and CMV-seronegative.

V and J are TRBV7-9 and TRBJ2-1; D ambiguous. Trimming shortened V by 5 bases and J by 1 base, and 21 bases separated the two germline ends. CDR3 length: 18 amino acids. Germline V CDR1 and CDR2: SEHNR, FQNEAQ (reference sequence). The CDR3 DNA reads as TGTGCCAGCAGCCCACCTCCTAATGCGCCTAAATCCTACAATGAGCAGTTCTTC. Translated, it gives CASSPPPNAPKSYNEQFF.

CDR3 amino acids: CASKPGQYTGELFF. Here the CDR3 DNA reads TGTGCCAGCAAACCGGGACAGTACACCGGGGAGCTGTTTTTT. This chain connects TRBV6-1 to TRBJ2-2; 7 bases align to TRBD1. The CDR3 sequence is 14 residues long. The ends lost 7 bases at V and 3 bases at J; junction bases unmatched: 5. The germline CDR1 and CDR2 sequences are MNHNS and SASEGT.

CDR3 residues: CATQGNTEAFF. CDR3 DNA sequence: TGTGCCACGCAGGGGAACACTGAAGCTTTCTTT. The chain employs TRBV7-8 and TRBJ1-1; tentative D call: TRBD1 (5 bases). This CDR3 is 11 amino acids long. Germline CDR1 is SGHVS and CDR2 is FQNEAQ. Trimming removed 10 bases from V and 1 base from J, with 7 bases in between.

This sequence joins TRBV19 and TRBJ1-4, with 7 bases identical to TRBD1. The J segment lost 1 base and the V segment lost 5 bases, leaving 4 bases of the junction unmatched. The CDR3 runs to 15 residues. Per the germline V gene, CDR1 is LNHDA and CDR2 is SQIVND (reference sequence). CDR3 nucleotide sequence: TGTGCCAGTAGTCCACGACAGGGAACTAATGAAAAACTGTTTTTT. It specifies CASSPRQGTNEKLFF.

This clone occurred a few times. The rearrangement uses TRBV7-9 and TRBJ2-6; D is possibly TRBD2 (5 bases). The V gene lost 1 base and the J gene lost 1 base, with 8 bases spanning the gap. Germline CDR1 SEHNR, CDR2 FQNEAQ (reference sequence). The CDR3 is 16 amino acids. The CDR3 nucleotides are TGTGCCAGCAGCTTAGTCGGCGGGTCTGGGGCCAACGTCCTGACTTTC. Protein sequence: CASSLVGGSGANVLTF.

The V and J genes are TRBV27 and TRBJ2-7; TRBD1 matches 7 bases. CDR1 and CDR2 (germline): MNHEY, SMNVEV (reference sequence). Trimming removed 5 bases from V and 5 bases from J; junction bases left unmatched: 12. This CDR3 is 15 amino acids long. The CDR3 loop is CASSRRGRGIDEQYF. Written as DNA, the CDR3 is TGTGCCAGCAGTCGAAGGGGCAGGGGGATCGACGAGCAGTACTTC.

The CDR3 loop is CASSSGSNQPQHF. DNA of the CDR3: TGTGCCAGCAGCTCGGGTAGCAATCAGCCCCAGCATTTT. The chain combines TRBV5-6 with TRBJ1-5; D ambiguous. Germline loops: CDR1 SGHDT, CDR2 YYEEEE. This CDR3 contains 13 residues. V dropped 3 bases and J dropped 0 bases, with 4 bases sitting between them.

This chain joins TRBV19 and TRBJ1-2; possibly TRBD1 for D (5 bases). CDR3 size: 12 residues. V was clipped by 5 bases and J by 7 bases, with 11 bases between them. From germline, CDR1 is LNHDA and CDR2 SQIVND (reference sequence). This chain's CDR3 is CASSQQEGGYTF. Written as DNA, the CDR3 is TGTGCCAGTAGTCAACAGGAGGGTGGCTACACCTTC.

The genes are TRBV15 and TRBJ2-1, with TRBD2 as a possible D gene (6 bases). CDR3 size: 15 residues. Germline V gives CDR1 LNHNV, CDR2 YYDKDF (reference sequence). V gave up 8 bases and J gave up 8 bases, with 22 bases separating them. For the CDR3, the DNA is TGTGCCACCGGCTCTGGAGTGACTAGAGTCGATGAGCAGTTCTTC. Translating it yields CATGSGVTRVDEQFF.

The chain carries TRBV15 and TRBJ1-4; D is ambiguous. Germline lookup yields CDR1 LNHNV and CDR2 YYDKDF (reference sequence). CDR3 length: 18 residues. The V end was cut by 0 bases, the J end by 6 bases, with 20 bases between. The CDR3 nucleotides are TGTGCCACCAGCAGAGACAGTGAGCACGGGGAGGATTATGAAAAACTGTTTTTT. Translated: CATSRDSEHGEDYEKLFF.

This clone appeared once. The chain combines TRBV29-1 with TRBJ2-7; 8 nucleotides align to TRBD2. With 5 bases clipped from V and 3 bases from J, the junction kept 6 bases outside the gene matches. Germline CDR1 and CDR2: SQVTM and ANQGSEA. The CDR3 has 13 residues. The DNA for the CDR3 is TGCAGCGTTCTATGGGGACTAGGCTACGAGCAGTACTTC. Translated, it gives CSVLWGLGYEQYF.

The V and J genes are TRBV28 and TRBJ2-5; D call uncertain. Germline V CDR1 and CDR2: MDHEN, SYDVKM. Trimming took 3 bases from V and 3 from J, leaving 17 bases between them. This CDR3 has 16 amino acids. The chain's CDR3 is CASSFHPWQEEETQYF. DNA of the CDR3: TGTGCCAGCAGTTTTCACCCCTGGCAAGAAGAAGAGACCCAGTACTTC.

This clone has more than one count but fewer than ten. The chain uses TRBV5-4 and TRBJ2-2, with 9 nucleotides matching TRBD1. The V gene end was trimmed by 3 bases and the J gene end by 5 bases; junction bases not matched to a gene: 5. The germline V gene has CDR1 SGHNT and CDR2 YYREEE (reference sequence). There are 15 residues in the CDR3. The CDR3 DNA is TGTGCCAGCAGCTCGACAGGGGGATGGACCGGGGAGCTGTTTTTT. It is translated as CASSSTGGWTGELFF.

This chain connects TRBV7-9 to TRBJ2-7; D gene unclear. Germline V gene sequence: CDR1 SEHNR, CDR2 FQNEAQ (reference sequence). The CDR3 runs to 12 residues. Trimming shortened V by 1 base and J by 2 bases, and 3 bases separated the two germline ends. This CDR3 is CASSLVTYEQYF. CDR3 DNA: TGTGCCAGCAGCTTAGTCACCTACGAGCAGTACTTC. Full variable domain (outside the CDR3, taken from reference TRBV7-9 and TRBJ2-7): DTGVSQNPRHKITKRGQNVTFRCDPISEHNRLYWYRQTLGQGPEFLTYFQNEAQLEKSRLLSDRFSAERPKGSFSTLEIQRTEQGDSAMYLCASSLVTYEQYFGPGTRLTVT.

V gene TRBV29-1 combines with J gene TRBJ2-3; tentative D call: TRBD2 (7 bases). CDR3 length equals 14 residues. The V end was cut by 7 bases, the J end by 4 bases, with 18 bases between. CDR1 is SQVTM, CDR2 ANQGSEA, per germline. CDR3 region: CSALLRGGADTQYF. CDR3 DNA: TGCAGCGCTCTCCTAAGGGGGGGGGCAGATACGCAGTATTTT.

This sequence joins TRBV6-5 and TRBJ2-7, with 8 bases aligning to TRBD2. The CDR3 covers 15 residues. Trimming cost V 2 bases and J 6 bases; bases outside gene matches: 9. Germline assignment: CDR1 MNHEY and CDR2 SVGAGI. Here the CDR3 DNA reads TGTGCCAGCAGTTACACCAGCGGGAGTATCGGCGAGCAGTACTTC. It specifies CASSYTSGSIGEQYF.

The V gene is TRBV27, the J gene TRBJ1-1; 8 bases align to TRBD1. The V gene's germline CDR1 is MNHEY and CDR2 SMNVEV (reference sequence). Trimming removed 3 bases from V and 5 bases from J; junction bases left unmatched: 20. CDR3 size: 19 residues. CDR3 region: CASSLRDPGTGNEGTEAFF. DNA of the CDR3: TGTGCCAGCAGTTTGAGGGACCCCGGGACAGGCAACGAGGGGACTGAAGCTTTCTTT.

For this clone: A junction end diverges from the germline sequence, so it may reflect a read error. CDR3 in DNA: TGTTCCAGCAGGTTGTCCGGGACAGGGAACACTGAAGCTTTCTTT. Protein sequence: CSSRLSGTGNTEAFF. The rearrangement links TRBV7-9 to TRBJ1-1, with 8 bases aligning to TRBD1. Germline V gene data show CDR1 as SEHNR and CDR2 as FQNEAQ (reference sequence). There are 15 residues in the CDR3.

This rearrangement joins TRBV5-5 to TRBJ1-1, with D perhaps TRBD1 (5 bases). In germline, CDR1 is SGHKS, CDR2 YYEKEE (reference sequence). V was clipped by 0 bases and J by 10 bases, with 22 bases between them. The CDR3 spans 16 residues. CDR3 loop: CASSLEGSGNVGGAFF. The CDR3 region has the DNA TGTGCCAGCAGCTTGGAAGGGTCAGGGAACGTGGGGGGAGCTTTCTTT. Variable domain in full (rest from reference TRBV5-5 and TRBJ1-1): DAGVTQSPTHLIKTRGQQVTLRCSPISGHKSVSWYQQVLGQGPQFIFQYYEKEERGRGNFPDRFSARQFPNYSSELNVNALLLGDSALYLCASSLEGSGNVGGAFFGQGTRLTVV.

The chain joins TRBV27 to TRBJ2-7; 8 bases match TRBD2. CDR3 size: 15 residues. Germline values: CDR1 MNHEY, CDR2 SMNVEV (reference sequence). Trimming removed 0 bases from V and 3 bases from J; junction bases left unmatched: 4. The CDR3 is CASSLSSSGNYEQYF. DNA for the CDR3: TGTGCCAGCAGTTTATCGAGTAGCGGGAACTACGAGCAGTACTTC.

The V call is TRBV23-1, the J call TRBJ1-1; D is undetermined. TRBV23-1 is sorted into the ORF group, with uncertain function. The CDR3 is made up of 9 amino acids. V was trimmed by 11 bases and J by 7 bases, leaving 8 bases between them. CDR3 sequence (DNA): TGCGCCGAGTCTTTTGAAGCTTTCTTT. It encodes CAESFEAFF.

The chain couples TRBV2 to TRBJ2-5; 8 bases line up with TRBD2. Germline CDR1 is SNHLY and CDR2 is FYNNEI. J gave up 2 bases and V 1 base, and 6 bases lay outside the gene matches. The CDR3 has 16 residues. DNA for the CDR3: TGTGCCAGCAGTGAAGGCGCGGGGGGAGATCAAGAGACCCAGTACTTC. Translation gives CASSEGAGGDQETQYF.

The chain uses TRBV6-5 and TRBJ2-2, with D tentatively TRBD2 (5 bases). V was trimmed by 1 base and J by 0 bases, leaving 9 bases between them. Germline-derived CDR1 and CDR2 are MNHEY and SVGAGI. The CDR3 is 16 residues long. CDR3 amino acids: CASSYLPGSNTGELFF. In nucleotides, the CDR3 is TGTGCCAGCAGTTACTTGCCGGGGTCGAACACCGGGGAGCTGTTTTTT.

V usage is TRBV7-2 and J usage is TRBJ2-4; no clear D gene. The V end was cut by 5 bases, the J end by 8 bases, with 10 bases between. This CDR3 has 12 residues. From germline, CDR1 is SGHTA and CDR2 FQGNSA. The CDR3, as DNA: TGTGCCAGCAGCCTACGTTCCCACATTCAGTACTTC. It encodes CASSLRSHIQYF.

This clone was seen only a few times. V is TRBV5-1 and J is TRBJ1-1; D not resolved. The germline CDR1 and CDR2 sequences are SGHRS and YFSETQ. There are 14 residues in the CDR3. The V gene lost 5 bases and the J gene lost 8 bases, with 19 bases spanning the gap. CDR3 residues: CASRSGGGSPEAFF. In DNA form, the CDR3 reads TGCGCCAGCAGATCTGGAGGCGGCAGCCCCGAAGCTTTCTTT.

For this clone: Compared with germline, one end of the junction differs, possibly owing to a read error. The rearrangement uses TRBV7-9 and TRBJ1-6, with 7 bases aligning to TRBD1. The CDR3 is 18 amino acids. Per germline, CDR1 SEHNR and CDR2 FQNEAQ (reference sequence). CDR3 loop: CSSSFYSGTVSYNSPLHF. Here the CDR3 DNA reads TGTTCCAGCAGCTTTTATTCGGGGACAGTCTCATATAATTCACCCCTCCACTTT.

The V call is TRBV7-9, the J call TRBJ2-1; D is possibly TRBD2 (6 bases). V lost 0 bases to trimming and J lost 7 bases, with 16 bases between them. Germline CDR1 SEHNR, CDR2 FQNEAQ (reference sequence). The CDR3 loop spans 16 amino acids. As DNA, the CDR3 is TGTGCCAGCAGCTTAGCGGGGGGTGCCCTAGAAAATGAGCAGTTCTTC. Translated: CASSLAGGALENEQFF.

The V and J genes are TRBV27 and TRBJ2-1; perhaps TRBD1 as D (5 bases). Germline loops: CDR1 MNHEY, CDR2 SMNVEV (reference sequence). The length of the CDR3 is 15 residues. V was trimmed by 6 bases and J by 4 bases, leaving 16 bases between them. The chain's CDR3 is CASRRGDFTYNEQFF. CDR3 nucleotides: TGTGCCAGCAGAAGGGGTGATTTTACGTACAATGAGCAGTTCTTC.

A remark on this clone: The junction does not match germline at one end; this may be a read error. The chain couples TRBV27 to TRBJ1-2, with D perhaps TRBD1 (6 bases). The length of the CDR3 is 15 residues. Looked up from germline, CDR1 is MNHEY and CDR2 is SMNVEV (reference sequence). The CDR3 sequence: CASSLSMDSARGYPF. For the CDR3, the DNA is TGTGCCAGCAGTTTATCCATGGACAGCGCTAGGGGCTACCCCTTC.